This T cell receptor beta chain emerged from a study of T cell responses to AZD1222 COVID-19 vaccine. Study conclusions and caveats: Nearly half of unique spike-specific TCRs reportedly avoided B.1.351 and B.1.1.7 mutated regions. Spike-specific TCR depth and breadth grew after two AZD1222 doses. Samples come after the peak T cell response, not at day 14.

Sequencing was performed with immunoSEQ multiplex PCR; in TCRdb, only in-frame clones are kept and a portion is missing. The sample lists approximately 130,000 clones, about 90% occurring once. The junction had 8 bases not matched to a gene; V was cut back by 5 bases and J by 4 bases. In germline, CDR1 is SGHVS, CDR2 FQNEAQ. This CDR3 is 15 amino acids long. Notes on this clone: Antigen unknown.

This sequence was found in an adult in good health. The rearrangement uses TRBV7-8 and TRBJ2-7, with 10 bases aligning to TRBD1. The sequences come from peripheral blood, collected on day 0 of AZD1222 vaccination. The CDR3 loop reads CASSVRDRGLYEQYF. DNA for the CDR3: TGTGCCAGCAGCGTCCGGGACAGGGGTTTATACGAGCAGTACTTC.